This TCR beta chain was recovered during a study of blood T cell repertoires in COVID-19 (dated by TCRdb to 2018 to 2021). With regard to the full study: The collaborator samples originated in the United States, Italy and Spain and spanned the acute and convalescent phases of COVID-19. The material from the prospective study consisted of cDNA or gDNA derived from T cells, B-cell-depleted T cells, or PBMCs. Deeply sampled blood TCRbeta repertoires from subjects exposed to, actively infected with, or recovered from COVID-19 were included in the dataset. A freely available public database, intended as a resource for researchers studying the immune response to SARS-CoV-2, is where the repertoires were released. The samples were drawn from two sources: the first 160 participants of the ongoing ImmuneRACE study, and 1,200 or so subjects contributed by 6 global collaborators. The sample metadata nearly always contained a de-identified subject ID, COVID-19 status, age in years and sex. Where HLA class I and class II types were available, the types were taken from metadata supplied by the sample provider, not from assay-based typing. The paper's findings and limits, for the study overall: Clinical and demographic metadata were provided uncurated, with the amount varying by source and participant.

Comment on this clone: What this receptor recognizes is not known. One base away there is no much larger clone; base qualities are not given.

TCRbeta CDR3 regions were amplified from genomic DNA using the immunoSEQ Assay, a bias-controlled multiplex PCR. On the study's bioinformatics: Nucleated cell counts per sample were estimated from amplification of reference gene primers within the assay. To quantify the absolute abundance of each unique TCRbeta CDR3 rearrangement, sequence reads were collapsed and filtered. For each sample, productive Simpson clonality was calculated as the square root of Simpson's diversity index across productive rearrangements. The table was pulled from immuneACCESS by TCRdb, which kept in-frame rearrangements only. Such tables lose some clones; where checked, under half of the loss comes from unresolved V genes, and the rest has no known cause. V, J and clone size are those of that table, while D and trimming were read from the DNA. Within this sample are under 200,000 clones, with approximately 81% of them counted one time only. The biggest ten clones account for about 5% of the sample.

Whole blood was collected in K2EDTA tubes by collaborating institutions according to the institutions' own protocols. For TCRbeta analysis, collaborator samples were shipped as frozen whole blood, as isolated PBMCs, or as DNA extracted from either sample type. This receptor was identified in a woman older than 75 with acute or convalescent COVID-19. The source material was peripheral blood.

The DNA sequence is TGTGCCAGCAGTTGGGCCCATCATAGCAATCAGCCCCAGCATTTT. It encodes CASSWAHHSNQPQHF. The chain joins TRBV6-2 or TRBV6-3 to TRBJ1-5; the D gene is unclear. V is reduced by 4 bases and J by 0 bases, leaving a spacing of 10 bases between them. Reading from cysteine to phenylalanine, the CDR3 counts 15 amino acids. The DNA shown is the 45-base CDR3, in frame from base 1. From a lookup of the germline V gene, CDR1 and CDR2 are MNHEY and SVGEGT.